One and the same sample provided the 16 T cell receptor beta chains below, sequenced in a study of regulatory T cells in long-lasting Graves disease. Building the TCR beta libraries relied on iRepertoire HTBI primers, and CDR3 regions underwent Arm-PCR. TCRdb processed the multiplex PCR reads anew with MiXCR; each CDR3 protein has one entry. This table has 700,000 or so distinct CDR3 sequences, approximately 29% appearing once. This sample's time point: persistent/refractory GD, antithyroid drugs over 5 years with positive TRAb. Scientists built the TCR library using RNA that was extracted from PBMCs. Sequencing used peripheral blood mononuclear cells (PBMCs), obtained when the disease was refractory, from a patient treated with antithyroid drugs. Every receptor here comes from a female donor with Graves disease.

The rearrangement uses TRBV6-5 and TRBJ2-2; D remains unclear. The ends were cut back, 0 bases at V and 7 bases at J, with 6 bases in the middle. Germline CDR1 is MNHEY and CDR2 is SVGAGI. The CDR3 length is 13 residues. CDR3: CASSYSIRGELFF. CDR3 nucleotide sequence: TGTGCCAGCAGTTACTCGATCCGCGGGGAGCTGTTTTTT.

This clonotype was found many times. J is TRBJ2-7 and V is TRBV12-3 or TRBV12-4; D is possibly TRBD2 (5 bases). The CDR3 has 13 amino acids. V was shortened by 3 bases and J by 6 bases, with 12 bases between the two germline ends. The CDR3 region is CASSLTRGSEQYF. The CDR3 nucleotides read TGTGCCAGCAGTTTGACCCGTGGGAGCGAGCAGTACTTC.

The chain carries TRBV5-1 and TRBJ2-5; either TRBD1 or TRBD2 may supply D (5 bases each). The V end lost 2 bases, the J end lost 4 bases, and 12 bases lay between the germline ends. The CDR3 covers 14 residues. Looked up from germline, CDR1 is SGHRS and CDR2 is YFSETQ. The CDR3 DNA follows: TGCGCCAGCAGCTTCCGGGACCCCGGAGAGACCCAGTACTTC. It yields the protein CASSFRDPGETQYF. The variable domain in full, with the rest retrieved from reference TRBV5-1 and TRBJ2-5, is KAGVTQTPRYLIKTRGQQVTLSCSPISGHRSVSWYQQTPGQGLQFLFEYFSETQRNKGNFPGRFSGRQFSNSRSEMNVSTLELGDSALYLCASSFRDPGETQYFGPGTRLLVL.

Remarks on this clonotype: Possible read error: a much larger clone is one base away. The CDR3 reads CASTSERGPFYGYTF. The CDR3, as DNA: TGTGCCAGCACCTCGGAGAGGGGGCCGTTCTATGGCTACACCTTC. The chain joins TRBV28 to TRBJ1-2; 7 bases line up with TRBD1. The germline V gene encodes CDR1 MDHEN and CDR2 SYDVKM. This CDR3 spans 15 amino acids. Trimming cost V 7 bases and J 4 bases; bases outside gene matches: 12.

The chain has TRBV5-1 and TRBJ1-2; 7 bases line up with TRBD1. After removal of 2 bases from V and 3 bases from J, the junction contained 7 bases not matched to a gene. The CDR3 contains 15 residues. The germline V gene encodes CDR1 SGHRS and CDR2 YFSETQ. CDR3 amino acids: CASSLNTGTDYGYTF. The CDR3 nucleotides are TGCGCCAGCAGCTTAAACACCGGGACAGACTATGGCTACACCTTC.

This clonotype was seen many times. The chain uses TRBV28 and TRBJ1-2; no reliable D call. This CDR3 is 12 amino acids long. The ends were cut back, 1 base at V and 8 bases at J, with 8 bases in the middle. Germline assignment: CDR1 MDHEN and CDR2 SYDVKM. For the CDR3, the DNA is TGTGCCAGCAGTTTATTCCTGGGCGGCTACACCTTC. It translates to CASSLFLGGYTF.

The CDR3 spells CASSLFMAGRTYNEQFF. The DNA of the CDR3 is TGTGCCAGCAGCTTATTTATGGCGGGGAGAACCTACAATGAGCAGTTCTTC. The rearrangement links TRBV11-2 to TRBJ2-1; a possible D gene is TRBD2 (6 bases). Germline CDR1 SGHAT, CDR2 FQNNGV. This CDR3 has 17 amino acids. V lost 2 bases and J lost 2, with 16 bases in between.

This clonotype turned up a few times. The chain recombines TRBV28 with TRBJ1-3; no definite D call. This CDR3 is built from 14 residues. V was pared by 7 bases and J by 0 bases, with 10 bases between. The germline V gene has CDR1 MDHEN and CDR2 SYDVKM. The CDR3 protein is CASTPTVSGNTIYF. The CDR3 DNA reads TGTGCCAGCACTCCTACAGTCTCTGGAAACACCATATATTTT.

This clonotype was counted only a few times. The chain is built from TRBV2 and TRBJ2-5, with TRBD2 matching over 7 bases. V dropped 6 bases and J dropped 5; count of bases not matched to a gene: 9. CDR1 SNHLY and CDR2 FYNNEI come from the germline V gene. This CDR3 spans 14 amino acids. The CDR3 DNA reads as TGTGCCAGCAGGGTTAGCGGGCTGGGCGAGACCCAGTACTTC. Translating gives CASRVSGLGETQYF.

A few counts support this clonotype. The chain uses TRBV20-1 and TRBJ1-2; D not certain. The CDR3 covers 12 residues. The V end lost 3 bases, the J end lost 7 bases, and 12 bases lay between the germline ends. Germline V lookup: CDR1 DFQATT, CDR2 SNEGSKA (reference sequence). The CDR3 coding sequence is TGCAGTGCTAGGGGAGGTGTTGGTGGCTACACCTTC. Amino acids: CSARGGVGGYTF.

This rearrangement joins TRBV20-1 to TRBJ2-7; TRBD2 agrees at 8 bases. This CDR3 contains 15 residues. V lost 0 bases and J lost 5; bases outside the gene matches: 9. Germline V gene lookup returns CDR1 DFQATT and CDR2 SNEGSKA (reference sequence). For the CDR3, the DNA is TGCAGTGCTAGAGAGTCGGTAGCGGGATCCGACGAGCAGTACTTC. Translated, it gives CSARESVAGSDEQYF.

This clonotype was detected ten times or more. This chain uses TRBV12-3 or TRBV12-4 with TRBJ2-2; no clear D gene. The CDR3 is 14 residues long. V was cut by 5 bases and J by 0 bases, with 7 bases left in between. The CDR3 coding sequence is TGTGCCAGCAGTCCTTATACGAACACCGGGGAGCTGTTTTTT. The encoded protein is CASSPYTNTGELFF.

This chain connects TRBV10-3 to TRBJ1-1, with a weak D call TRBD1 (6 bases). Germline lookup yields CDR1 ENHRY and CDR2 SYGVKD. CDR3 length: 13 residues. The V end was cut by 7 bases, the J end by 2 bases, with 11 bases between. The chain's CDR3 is CAITRQANTEAFF. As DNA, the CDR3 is TGTGCCATCACAAGACAGGCAAACACTGAAGCTTTCTTT.

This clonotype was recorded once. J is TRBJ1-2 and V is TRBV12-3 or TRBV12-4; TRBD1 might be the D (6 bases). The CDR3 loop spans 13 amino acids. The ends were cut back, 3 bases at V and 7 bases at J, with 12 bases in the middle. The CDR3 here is CASSFEGVGGYTF. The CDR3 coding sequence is TGTGCCAGCAGTTTTGAGGGGGTGGGTGGCTACACCTTC.

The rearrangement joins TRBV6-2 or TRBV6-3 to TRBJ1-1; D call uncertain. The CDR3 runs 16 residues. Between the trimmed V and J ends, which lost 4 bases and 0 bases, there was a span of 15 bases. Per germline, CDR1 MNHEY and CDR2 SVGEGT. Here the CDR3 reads CASSSPLQGLNTEAFF. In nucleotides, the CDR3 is TGTGCCAGCAGTTCCCCCTTACAAGGTTTGAACACTGAAGCTTTCTTT.

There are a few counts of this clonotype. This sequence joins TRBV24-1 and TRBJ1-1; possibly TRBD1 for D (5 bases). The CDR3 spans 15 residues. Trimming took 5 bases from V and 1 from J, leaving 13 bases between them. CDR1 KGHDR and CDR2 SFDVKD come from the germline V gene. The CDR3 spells CATSAGPPENTEAFF. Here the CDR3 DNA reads TGTGCCACCAGTGCGGGACCCCCGGAGAACACTGAAGCTTTCTTT.